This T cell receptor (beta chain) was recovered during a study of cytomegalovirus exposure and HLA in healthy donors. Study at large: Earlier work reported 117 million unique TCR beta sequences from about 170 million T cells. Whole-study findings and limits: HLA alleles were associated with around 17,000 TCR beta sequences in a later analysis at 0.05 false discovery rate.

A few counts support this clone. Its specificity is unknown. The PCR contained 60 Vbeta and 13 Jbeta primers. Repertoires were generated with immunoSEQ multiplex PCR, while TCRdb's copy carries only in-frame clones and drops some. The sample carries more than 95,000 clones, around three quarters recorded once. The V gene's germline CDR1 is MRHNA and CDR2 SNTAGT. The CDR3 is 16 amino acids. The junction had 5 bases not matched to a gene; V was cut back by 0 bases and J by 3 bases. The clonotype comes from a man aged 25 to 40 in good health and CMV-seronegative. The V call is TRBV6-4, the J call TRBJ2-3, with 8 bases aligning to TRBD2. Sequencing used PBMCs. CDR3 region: CASSDSRGASTDTQYF. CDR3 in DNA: TGTGCCAGCAGTGACTCGCGGGGGGCCTCTACAGATACGCAGTATTTT.